This T cell receptor (beta chain) was captured by sequencing in a study of T cells in Graves' hyperthyroidism and ophthalmopathy. Study results and limitations: With a median lead of roughly 6.8 months before onset, the model predicted ophthalmopathy.

Amplified TCR beta CDR3 regions came from RNA transcripts. The TCR CDR3 first-round RT-PCR relied on the HTBI primer set. One entry per CDR3 protein results from TCRdb running MiXCR on the multiplex PCR reads. This table holds about 320,000 distinct CDR3 sequences, roughly 15% found once. This CDR3 is 17 amino acids long. V trimming: 0 bases; J trimming: 0 bases; junction bases outside the gene matches: 6. Germline V gives CDR1 SGHDN, CDR2 FVKESK. Exclusion criteria comprised uncontrolled infection, other autoimmune disease, pregnancy or lactation. This clonotype was detected only a few times. As yet, its antigen is unknown.

The sequence derives from a young man with Graves' hyperthyroidism. The sequenced sample consisted of blood. The V and J genes are TRBV14 and TRBJ2-3; 7 bases agree with TRBD1. The CDR3 region is CASSQEFGDSSTDTQYF. DNA of the CDR3: TGTGCCAGCAGCCAAGAGTTCGGGGACAGTAGCACAGATACGCAGTATTTT.